This TCR beta chain was sequenced during a study of cytomegalovirus exposure and HLA in healthy donors. Overall study findings and caveats: Cytomegalovirus association was assigned to about 150 TCR beta chains. Versus the approximately 700-donor mean, an Asian-associated ancestry cluster reportedly showed fewer N-insertions in a later analysis.

Remarks on this clone: Its cognate antigen is unknown.

With 60 Vbeta and 13 Jbeta primers, the PCR was carried out. Produced via immunoSEQ multiplex PCR; TCRdb's table is partial and in-frame only. Seen here are about 200,000 clones, 70% to 80% observed once, and the top ten hold 15% to 19%. This receptor was obtained from a man in his forties in good health and CMV-seronegative. Sequencing was carried out using PBMCs.

The CDR3 loop reads CASSVGVGQGSEKLFF. CDR3 nucleotide sequence: TGTGCCAGCAGCGTAGGGGTCGGGCAGGGGTCGGAAAAACTGTTTTTT. This chain connects TRBV9 to TRBJ1-4, with a weak D call TRBD1 (6 bases). The V and J ends lost 0 bases and 8 bases respectively, with 17 bases between them. The V gene's germline CDR1 is SGDLS and CDR2 YYNGEE. The CDR3 runs 16 residues.